Following are 2 T cell receptor beta chains from one sample sequenced in a study of CD8+ T cells in alopecia areata. Extracted from the samples, RNA was reverse transcribed into cDNA to serve as the sequencing template. TCRdb's copy holds only in-frame clones and misses some; the assay was immunoSEQ multiplex PCR. The table lists roughly 210,000 clones, roughly 40% of them singletons. Treatment of the sample: oral pan-JAK inhibitor, 5-10 mg twice daily. Sequencing used CD4+ T cells sorted from blood, obtained around week 37, from a patient treated with tofacitinib. The receptors were sampled from a human donor with alopecia areata.

This chain uses TRBV19 with TRBJ2-1; D is undetermined. The CDR3 is 11 residues long. Germline assignment: CDR1 LNHDA and CDR2 SQIVND (reference sequence). Trimming left V 1 base short and J 11 bases short, with 6 bases between. The CDR3 DNA reads TGTGCCAGTAGTATAGGTGTGAAGCAGTTCTTC. This codes for CASSIGVKQFF.

V is TRBV9 and J is TRBJ1-1; TRBD1 matches 7 bases. Germline V gene lookup returns CDR1 SGDLS and CDR2 YYNGEE. Losses at the gene ends were 4 bases for V and 0 bases for J; bases not matched to a gene: 6. The CDR3 totals 15 residues. CDR3 sequence (DNA): TGTGCCAGCAGCCCCAGGGGGGGGTTGAACACTGAAGCTTTCTTT. Its protein product is CASSPRGGLNTEAFF. Based on the CDR3 plus reference TRBV9 and TRBJ1-1, the full variable domain is DSGVTQTPKHLITATGQRVTLRCSPRSGDLSVYWYQQSLDQGLQFLIQYYNGEERAKGNILERFSAQQFPDLHSELNLSSLELGDSALYFCASSPRGGLNTEAFFGQGTRLTVV.